Included here is one TCR beta chain sequence, with context. The data originate from a study of blood T cell repertoires in COVID-19. Study as a whole: Sites in the United States, Italy and Spain provided acute and convalescent COVID-19 samples. T cells, B-cell-depleted T cells, or PBMCs supplied cDNA or gDNA.

The CDR3 has 17 residues. Per germline, CDR1 KGHDR and CDR2 SFDVKD. After removal of 4 bases from V and 0 bases from J, the junction contained 8 bases not matched to a gene. Participants were aged 18 to 89 years, lived in around 25 US areas, and enrolled virtually. Clinical histories supplied by participants themselves formed the basis of cohort assignment. Measured with immunoSEQ multiplex PCR; TCRdb has only the in-frame clones, and not every one. The sample includes 250,000 to 300,000 clones, roughly four fifths of them seen just once. The source material was PBMCs or T cells enriched from blood (not recorded which). This receptor was identified in a man aged 30 to 39 with acute COVID-19. This chain links TRBV24-1 with TRBJ2-1; 7 bases fit TRBD2. CDR3 DNA sequence: TGTGCCACCAGTGAACCTTCTAGCGGTGCCTCCTACAATGAGCAGTTCTTC. This gives the protein CATSEPSSGASYNEQFF.